The rows below give T cell receptor beta chains drawn from one sample of a study of T cells after yellow fever vaccination. TCRdb itself ran the 5' RACE reads through MiXCR, one entry per CDR3 protein. The data contain about 300,000 distinct CDR3 sequences, roughly 9% of them singletons. The input for sequencing was CD4+ T cells sorted from PBMCs, taken 5 days after the yellow fever booster vaccination. The receptors were gathered from a man aged 18 to 29 who received the YFV17D yellow fever vaccine. Each CDR3 is given with its conserved first and last residue. The D gene is left open where the match is weak. Clone size is shown for a subset of rows, as once, few, many or a class of expanded clone.

TGTGCCAGCAGCTTTAATAACAGGGTGGATGAAAAACTGTTTTTT,CASSFNNRVDEKLFF,TRBJ1-4,TRBV11-2,NA,many
TGCAGCGTTGGGACGGGACAGGAGCCAAATGAAAAACTGTTTTTT,CSVGTGQEPNEKLFF,TRBJ1-4,TRBV29-1,TRBD1,NA
TGTGCCAGCAGCCTCCAAGGGACAGTAATGAGCAATCAGCCCCAGCATTTT,CASSLQGTVMSNQPQHF,TRBJ1-5,TRBV7-2,TRBD1,NA
TGTGCCAGCAGTAGACAGGGCTTGGCGGGAAACACCATATATTTT,CASSRQGLAGNTIYF,TRBJ1-3,TRBV2,TRBD1,NA
TGTGCCAGCAGTTACTCGATTGGACAGGGCGAAGCTTTCTTT,CASSYSIGQGEAFF,TRBJ1-1,TRBV6-2/TRBV6-3,TRBD1,few
TGTGCCACCAGCCCCCGGGACGGTACGCAGTATTTT,CATSPRDGTQYF,TRBJ2-3,TRBV24-1,NA,many
TGCGCCAGCACCCAAGGGGTGGAGACAGCCTATGGCTACACCTTC,CASTQGVETAYGYTF,TRBJ1-2,TRBV4-3,NA,many
TGTGCCAGCAGTTTCCCCGGGATAGCGGTAGAGACCCAGTACTTC,CASSFPGIAVETQYF,TRBJ2-5,TRBV25-1,NA,NA
TGTGCCAGCAGCCGCGTCCCGGCAGGCAGCACCTACGAGCAGTACTTC,CASSRVPAGSTYEQYF,TRBJ2-7,TRBV7-9,NA,NA
TGTGCCAGTAGAGTTGGGGCCGATTCACCCCTCCACTTT,CASRVGADSPLHF,TRBJ1-6,TRBV19,NA,NA
TGCGCCAGCAGCTTAGATATTGACATTCAGTACTTC,CASSLDIDIQYF,TRBJ2-4,TRBV10-2,NA,NA
TGTGCCAGCAGCTCCGGGACAGGGTCCTATGGCTACACCTTC,CASSSGTGSYGYTF,TRBJ1-2,TRBV7-2,TRBD1,few
TGTGCCAGTAGTATTTGGGACCACAATCAGCCCCAGCATTTT,CASSIWDHNQPQHF,TRBJ1-5,TRBV19,NA,NA
TGTGCCAGCAGCCGGACAGGGTCCCGCTCTGGGGCCAACGTCCTGACTTTC,CASSRTGSRSGANVLTF,TRBJ2-6,TRBV5-8,TRBD1,many
TGTGCCAGCAGTTTCCGGGACGTCAGCAACTCTGGAAACACCATATATTTT,CASSFRDVSNSGNTIYF,TRBJ1-3,TRBV6-2/TRBV6-3,NA,NA
TGTGCCAGCTCACAGGGGGAGAGCAATCAGCCCCAGCATTTT,CASSQGESNQPQHF,TRBJ1-5,TRBV18,NA,NA
TGTGCCAGCAGTTTTCAGGCACCCACAGATACGCAGTATTTT,CASSFQAPTDTQYF,TRBJ2-3,TRBV27,NA,many
TGTGCCAGCAGGAGGAACCTAATCGACAATGAGCAGTTCTTC,CASRRNLIDNEQFF,TRBJ2-1,TRBV7-2,NA,many
TGTGCCAGCGGAGCACTAGCGGAAAACATTCAGTACTTC,CASGALAENIQYF,TRBJ2-4,TRBV28,TRBD2,few
TGTGCCAGCAGTGGGGGACAGGGGGTCAATGAGCAGTTCTTC,CASSGGQGVNEQFF,TRBJ2-1,TRBV2,TRBD1,NA
TGTGCCAGCAGTTATGGCAGGTCGGAGACCCAGTACTTC,CASSYGRSETQYF,TRBJ2-5,TRBV6-2/TRBV6-3,NA,NA
TGTGCCAGCAGTTACTCCGAACCCAAAGGGACCCAGTACTTC,CASSYSEPKGTQYF,TRBJ2-5,TRBV6-2/TRBV6-3,NA,few
TGTGCCAGCAGTTTTCCCCCGCCTCAAGAGACCCAGTACTTC,CASSFPPPQETQYF,TRBJ2-5,TRBV6-2/TRBV6-3,NA,few
TGCGCCAGCAGCTTGGGGCTCCAGGGTGTTAATTCACCCCTCCACTTT,CASSLGLQGVNSPLHF,TRBJ1-6,TRBV5-1,NA,few
TGCGCCAGCAGCTCCCCACAGGGGGGAAACACTGAAGCTTTCTTT,CASSSPQGGNTEAFF,TRBJ1-1,TRBV5-1,TRBD1,many
TGCAGTGCTAGAGATCGGTGGGGTTGGGAGACCCAGTACTTC,CSARDRWGWETQYF,TRBJ2-5,TRBV20-1,NA,few
TGTGCCAGCAGCCAACAGGGGGGACAAGTAAGAGAAAAACTGTTTTTT,CASSQQGGQVREKLFF,TRBJ1-4,TRBV4-2,TRBD1,NA
TGTGCCAGCAGCTTCCGGACAGGGGTGGAGTATGGCTACACCTTC,CASSFRTGVEYGYTF,TRBJ1-2,TRBV7-2,TRBD1,many
TGTGCCAGCAGCTTCCAGGGGTCGCGCGAGCAGTACTTC,CASSFQGSREQYF,TRBJ2-7,TRBV7-2,NA,many
TGCAGTGCTAGCAGCAGTATGAACACTGAAGCTTTCTTT,CSASSSMNTEAFF,TRBJ1-1,TRBV20-1,NA,NA
TGTGCCAGCAGCTCGACAATTAGCGGGGTGGACCTTTACAATGAGCAGTTCTTC,CASSSTISGVDLYNEQFF,TRBJ2-1,TRBV7-2,TRBD2,few
TGCGCCAGCAGCAAGGACAACCAAGAGACCCAGTACTTC,CASSKDNQETQYF,TRBJ2-5,TRBV5-1,NA,NA
TGTGCCAGCAGCGCCGCGGTCAATCAGCCCCAGCATTTT,CASSAAVNQPQHF,TRBJ1-5,TRBV11-1,NA,NA
TGTGCCATCAGTGAGTCTCTGGGTGGTCAGCCCCAGCATTTT,CAISESLGGQPQHF,TRBJ1-5,TRBV10-3,NA,few
TGCGCCAGCAGCCCTTCCTTGGACAGTGAAGCTTTCTTT,CASSPSLDSEAFF,TRBJ1-1,TRBV5-1,NA,few
TGTGCCAGCAGCTTGCACTTTCTAAGGAACACTGAAGCTTTCTTT,CASSLHFLRNTEAFF,TRBJ1-1,TRBV5-6,NA,NA
TGTGCCAGCAGGGGGGATGTTCTGGGGGGCTACGAGCAGTACTTC,CASRGDVLGGYEQYF,TRBJ2-7,TRBV12-3/TRBV12-4,NA,NA
TGTGCCAGCAGCCCTATGAGGGGCTATGGCTACACCTTC,CASSPMRGYGYTF,TRBJ1-2,TRBV14,NA,NA
TGCAGTGCTGAAGCGGGGAGCTCCTACGAGCAGTACTTC,CSAEAGSSYEQYF,TRBJ2-7,TRBV20-1,TRBD2,few
TGTGCCAGCAGCCAACTAGCGGGGGGCGGCAGGGAGCAGTTCTTC,CASSQLAGGGREQFF,TRBJ2-1,TRBV7-2,TRBD2,many
TGTGCCAGCAGCTTAGATGGGGCTTTCTACAATGAGCAGTTCTTC,CASSLDGAFYNEQFF,TRBJ2-1,TRBV7-3,NA,many
TGCGCCAGCAGAAAAGCCGGGACAGGGTTTTCGGGGGAGCTGTTTTTT,CASRKAGTGFSGELFF,TRBJ2-2,TRBV4-1,TRBD1,few
TGCAGTGCCTCCCCCGGGGGTAGGGCTGAAAGCAATGAGCAGTTCTTC,CSASPGGRAESNEQFF,TRBJ2-1,TRBV20-1,NA,NA
TGTGCCAGCGGACAAACATCATCTTGGAACTATGGCTACACCTTC,CASGQTSSWNYGYTF,TRBJ1-2,TRBV7-2,NA,few
TGTGCCAGCAGCCAATGGACAGGGGGCACCGCCGAGACCCAGTACTTC,CASSQWTGGTAETQYF,TRBJ2-5,TRBV3-1,TRBD1,few
TGCGCCAGCAGCTCAGGGGGTCGACAAGAGACCCAGTACTTC,CASSSGGRQETQYF,TRBJ2-5,TRBV5-1,TRBD1,many
TGTGCCAGCAGAAAACCGGGGGGGTCGGAGACCCAGTACTTC,CASRKPGGSETQYF,TRBJ2-5,TRBV11-2,TRBD2,NA
TGCAGTGCTAGCATACAGGGTAATCAGCCCCAGCATTTT,CSASIQGNQPQHF,TRBJ1-5,TRBV20-1,NA,few
TGTGCCAGCACCCAAACCCGGGGGGCTAGCTCCTACAATGAGCAGTTCTTC,CASTQTRGASSYNEQFF,TRBJ2-1,TRBV11-2,NA,few
TGTGCCAGCAGCTTAGATACTAGCCGGAATGAGCAGTTCTTC,CASSLDTSRNEQFF,TRBJ2-1,TRBV7-2,NA,few
TGCGCCAGCAGCCGGGACTTGGAGACCCAGTACTTC,CASSRDLETQYF,TRBJ2-5,TRBV10-1,NA,few
TGTGCCAGCAGTTCCCGAGGGGGGCGTGTTGGCCTTTGGGGTGAGCAGTTCTTC,CASSSRGGRVGLWGEQFF,TRBJ2-1,TRBV28,NA,few
TGTGCCAGCTCACCACAGCAGAACACTGAAGCTTTCTTT,CASSPQQNTEAFF,TRBJ1-1,TRBV18,NA,few
TGTGCCAGTAGTCTCTCCGGGGGCAGCGCCGATACGCAGTATTTT,CASSLSGGSADTQYF,TRBJ2-3,TRBV19,NA,NA
NA,CASIRGPGSCFF,TRBJ2-2,TRBV10-1,NA,NA